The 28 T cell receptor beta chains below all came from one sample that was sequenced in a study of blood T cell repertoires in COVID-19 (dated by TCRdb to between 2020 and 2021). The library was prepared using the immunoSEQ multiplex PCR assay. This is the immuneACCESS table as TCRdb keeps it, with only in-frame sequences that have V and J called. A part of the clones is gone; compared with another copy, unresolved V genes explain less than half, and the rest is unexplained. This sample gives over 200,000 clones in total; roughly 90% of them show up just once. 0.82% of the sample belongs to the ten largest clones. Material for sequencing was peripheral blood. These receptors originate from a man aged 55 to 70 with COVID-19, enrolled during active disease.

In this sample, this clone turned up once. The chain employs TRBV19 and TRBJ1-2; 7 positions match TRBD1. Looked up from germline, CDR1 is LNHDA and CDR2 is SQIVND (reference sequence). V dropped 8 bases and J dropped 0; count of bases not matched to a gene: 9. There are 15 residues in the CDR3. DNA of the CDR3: TGTGCCAGTCATATGCCGGGACAGACTAACTATGGCTACACCTTC. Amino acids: CASHMPGQTNYGYTF.

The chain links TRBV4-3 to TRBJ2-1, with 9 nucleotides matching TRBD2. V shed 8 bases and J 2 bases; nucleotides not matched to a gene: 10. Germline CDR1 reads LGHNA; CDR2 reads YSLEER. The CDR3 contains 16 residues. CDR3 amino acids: CASPEGTSGPYNEQFF. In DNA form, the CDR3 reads TGCGCCAGCCCCGAGGGTACTAGCGGGCCCTACAATGAGCAGTTCTTC.

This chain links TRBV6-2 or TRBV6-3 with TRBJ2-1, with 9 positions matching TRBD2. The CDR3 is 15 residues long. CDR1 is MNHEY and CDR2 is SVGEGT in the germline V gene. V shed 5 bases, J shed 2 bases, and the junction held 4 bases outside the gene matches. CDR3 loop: CASSAGGPTYNEQFF. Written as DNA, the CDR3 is TGTGCCAGCAGTGCGGGAGGGCCTACCTACAATGAGCAGTTCTTC.

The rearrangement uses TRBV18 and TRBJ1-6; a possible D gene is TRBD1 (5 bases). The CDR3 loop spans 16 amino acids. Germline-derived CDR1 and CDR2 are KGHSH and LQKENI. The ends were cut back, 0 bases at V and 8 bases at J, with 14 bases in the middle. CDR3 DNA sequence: TGTGCCAGCTCACCACCCGGACTGGGGGGTTATTCACCCCTCCACTTT. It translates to CASSPPGLGGYSPLHF. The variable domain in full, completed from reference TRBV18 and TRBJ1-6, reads NAGVMQNPRHLVRRRGQEARLRCSPMKGHSHVYWYRQLPEEGLKFMVYLQKENIIDESGMPKERFSAEFPKEGPSILRIQQVVRGDSAAYFCASSPPGLGGYSPLHFGNGTRLTVT.

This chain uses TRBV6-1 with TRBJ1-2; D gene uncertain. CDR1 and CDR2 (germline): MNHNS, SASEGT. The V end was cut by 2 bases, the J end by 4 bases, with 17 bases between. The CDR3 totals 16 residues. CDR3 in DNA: TGTGCCAGCAGTGAATCCTACCGAGCTCTCCTCTATGGCTACACCTTC. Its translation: CASSESYRALLYGYTF.

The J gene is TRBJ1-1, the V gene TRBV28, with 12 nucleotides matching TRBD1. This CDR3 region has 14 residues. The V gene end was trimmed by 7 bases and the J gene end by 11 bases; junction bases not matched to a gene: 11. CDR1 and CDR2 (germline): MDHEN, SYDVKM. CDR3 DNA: TGTGCCAGCAAAATACTCGGGACAGGGGGCAGGGCTTTCTTT. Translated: CASKILGTGGRAFF.

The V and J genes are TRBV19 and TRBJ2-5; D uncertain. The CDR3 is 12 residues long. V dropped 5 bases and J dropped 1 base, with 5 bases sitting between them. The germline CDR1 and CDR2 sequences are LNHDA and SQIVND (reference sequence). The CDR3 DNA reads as TGTGCCAGTAGTGGCAGCCAAGAGACCCAGTACTTC. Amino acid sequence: CASSGSQETQYF. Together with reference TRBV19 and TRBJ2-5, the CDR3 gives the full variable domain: DGGITQSPKYLFRKEGQNVTLSCEQNLNHDAMYWYRQDPGQGLRLIYYSQIVNDFQKGDIAEGYSVSREKKESFPLTVTSAQKNPTAFYLCASSGSQETQYFGPGTRLLVL.

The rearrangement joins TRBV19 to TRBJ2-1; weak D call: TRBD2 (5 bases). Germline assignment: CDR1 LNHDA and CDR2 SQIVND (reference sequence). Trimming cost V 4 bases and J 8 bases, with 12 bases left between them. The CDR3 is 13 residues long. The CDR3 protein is CASSNLGRDEQFF. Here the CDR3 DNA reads TGTGCCAGTAGTAATCTAGGGCGGGATGAGCAGTTCTTC. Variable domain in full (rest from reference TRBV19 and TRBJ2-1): DGGITQSPKYLFRKEGQNVTLSCEQNLNHDAMYWYRQDPGQGLRLIYYSQIVNDFQKGDIAEGYSVSREKKESFPLTVTSAQKNPTAFYLCASSNLGRDEQFFGPGTRLTVL.

The CDR3 coding sequence is TGTGCCAGCAGCTTCCGGACTAGCGGGGGCCGATACAATGAGCAGTTCTTC. It yields the protein CASSFRTSGGRYNEQFF. The V and J genes are TRBV9 and TRBJ2-1; 13 nucleotides agree with TRBD2. In germline, CDR1 is SGDLS, CDR2 YYNGEE. V dropped 4 bases and J dropped 4; count of bases not matched to a gene: 8. The CDR3 contains 17 residues.

The CDR3 DNA reads as TGTGCCAGCAGCGGGGGTCCACTGGCAACCAAAAACATTCAGTACTTC. As protein: CASSGGPLATKNIQYF. This rearrangement joins TRBV27 to TRBJ2-4; a weak D match, TRBD2 (6 bases). Germline CDR1 is MNHEY and CDR2 is SMNVEV (reference sequence). Deletions cut 6 bases from V and 2 bases from J, with 17 bases between. This CDR3 has 16 amino acids.

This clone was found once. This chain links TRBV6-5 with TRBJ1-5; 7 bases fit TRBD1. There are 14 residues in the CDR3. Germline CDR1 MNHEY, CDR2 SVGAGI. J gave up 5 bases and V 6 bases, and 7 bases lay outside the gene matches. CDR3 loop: CASSRRGQYQPQHF. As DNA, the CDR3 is TGTGCCAGCAGCCGTAGGGGGCAATATCAGCCCCAGCATTTT.

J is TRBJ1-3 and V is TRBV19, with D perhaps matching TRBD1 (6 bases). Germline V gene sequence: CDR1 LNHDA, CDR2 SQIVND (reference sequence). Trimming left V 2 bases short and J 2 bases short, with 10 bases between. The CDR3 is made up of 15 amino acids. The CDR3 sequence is CASSITGFTGNTIYF. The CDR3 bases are TGTGCCAGTAGTATAACAGGGTTCACTGGAAACACCATATATTTT.

The CDR3 loop is CATAQTPGLQSNTGELFF. The CDR3 nucleotides read TGTGCCACCGCACAGACTCCGGGACTCCAATCGAACACCGGGGAGCTGTTTTTT. This chain links TRBV24-1 with TRBJ2-2, with D possibly being TRBD2 (6 bases). The V gene's germline CDR1 is KGHDR and CDR2 SFDVKD. This CDR3 is 18 amino acids long. V shed 9 bases and J shed 0 bases, with 22 bases lying between them.

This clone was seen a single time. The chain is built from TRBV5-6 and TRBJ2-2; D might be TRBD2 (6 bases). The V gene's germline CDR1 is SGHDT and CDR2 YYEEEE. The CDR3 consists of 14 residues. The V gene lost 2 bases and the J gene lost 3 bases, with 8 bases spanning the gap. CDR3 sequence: CASSFGGYTGELFF. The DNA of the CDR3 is TGTGCCAGCAGCTTCGGGGGTTACACCGGGGAGCTGTTTTTT.

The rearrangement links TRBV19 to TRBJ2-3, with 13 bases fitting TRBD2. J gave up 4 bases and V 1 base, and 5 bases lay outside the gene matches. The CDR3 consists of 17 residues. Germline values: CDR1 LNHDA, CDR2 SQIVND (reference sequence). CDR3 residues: CASSIGRTSGSPDTQYF. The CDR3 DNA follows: TGTGCCAGTAGTATAGGGAGGACTAGCGGGAGCCCAGATACGCAGTATTTT.

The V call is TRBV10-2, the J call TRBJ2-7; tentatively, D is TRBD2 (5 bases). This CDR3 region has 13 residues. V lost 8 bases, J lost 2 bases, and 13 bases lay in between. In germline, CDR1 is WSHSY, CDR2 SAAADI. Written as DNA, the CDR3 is TGCGCCAGCGGCGGGTGGTCGGCCTACGAGCAGTACTTC. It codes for CASGGWSAYEQYF.

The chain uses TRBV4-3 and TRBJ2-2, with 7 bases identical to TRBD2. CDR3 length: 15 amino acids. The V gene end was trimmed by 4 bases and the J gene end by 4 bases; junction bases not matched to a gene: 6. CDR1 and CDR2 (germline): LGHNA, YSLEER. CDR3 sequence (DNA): TGCGCCAGCAGCCGGGAGGGCCTGAGCACCGGGGAGCTGTTTTTT. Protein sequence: CASSREGLSTGELFF.

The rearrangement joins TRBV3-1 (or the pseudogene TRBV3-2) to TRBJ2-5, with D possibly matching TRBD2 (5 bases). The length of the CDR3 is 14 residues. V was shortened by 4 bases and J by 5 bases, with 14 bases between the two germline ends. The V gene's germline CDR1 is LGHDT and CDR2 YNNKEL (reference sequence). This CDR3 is CASSLALREETQYF. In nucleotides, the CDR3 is TGTGCCAGCAGCCTGGCCTTAAGGGAGGAGACCCAGTACTTC.

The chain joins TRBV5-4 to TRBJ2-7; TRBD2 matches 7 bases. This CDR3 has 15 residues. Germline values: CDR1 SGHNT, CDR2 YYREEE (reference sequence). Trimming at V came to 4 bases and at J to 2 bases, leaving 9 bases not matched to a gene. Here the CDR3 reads CASSGEGGRAYEQYF. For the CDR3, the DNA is TGTGCCAGCAGCGGGGAGGGTGGCAGAGCCTACGAGCAGTACTTC.

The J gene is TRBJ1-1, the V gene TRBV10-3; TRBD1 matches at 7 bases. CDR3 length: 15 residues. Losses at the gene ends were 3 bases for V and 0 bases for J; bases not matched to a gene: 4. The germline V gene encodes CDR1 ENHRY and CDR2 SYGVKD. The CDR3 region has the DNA TGTGCCATCAGTGATTCAGACAGGGTGAACACTGAAGCTTTCTTT. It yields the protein CAISDSDRVNTEAFF.

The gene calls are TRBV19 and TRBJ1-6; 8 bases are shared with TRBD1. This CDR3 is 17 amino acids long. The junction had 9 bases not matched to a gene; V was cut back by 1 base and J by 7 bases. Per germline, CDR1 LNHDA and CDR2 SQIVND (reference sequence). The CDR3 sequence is CASSIVPHRGGNSPLHF. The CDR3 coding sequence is TGTGCCAGTAGTATAGTACCGCACAGGGGGGGCAATTCACCCCTCCACTTT. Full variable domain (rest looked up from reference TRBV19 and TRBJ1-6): DGGITQSPKYLFRKEGQNVTLSCEQNLNHDAMYWYRQDPGQGLRLIYYSQIVNDFQKGDIAEGYSVSREKKESFPLTVTSAQKNPTAFYLCASSIVPHRGGNSPLHFGNGTRLTVT.

The DNA of the CDR3 is TGCGCCAGCAGCCAAGTGGCGGGGAACGGTGGCTACACCTTC. Its translation is CASSQVAGNGGYTF. This rearrangement joins TRBV4-3 to TRBJ1-2, with no clear D. Trimming shortened V by 1 base and J by 7 bases, and 13 bases separated the two germline ends. Germline values: CDR1 LGHNA, CDR2 YSLEER. This CDR3 region has 14 residues.

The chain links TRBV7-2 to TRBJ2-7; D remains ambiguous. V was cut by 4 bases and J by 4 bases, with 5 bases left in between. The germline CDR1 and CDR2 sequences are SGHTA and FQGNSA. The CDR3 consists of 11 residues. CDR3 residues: CASSSYYEQYF. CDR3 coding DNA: TGTGCCAGCAGCTCCTATTACGAGCAGTACTTC. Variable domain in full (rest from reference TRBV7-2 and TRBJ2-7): GAGVSQSPSNKVTEKGKDVELRCDPISGHTALYWYRQSLGQGLEFLIYFQGNSAPDKSGLPSDRFSAERTGGSVSTLTIQRTQQEDSAVYLCASSSYYEQYFGPGTRLTVT.

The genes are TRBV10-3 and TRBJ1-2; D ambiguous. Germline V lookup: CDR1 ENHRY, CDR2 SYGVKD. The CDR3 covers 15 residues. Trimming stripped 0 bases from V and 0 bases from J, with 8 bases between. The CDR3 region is CAISESSGANYGYTF. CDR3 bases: TGTGCCATCAGTGAGTCGAGCGGGGCTAACTATGGCTACACCTTC.

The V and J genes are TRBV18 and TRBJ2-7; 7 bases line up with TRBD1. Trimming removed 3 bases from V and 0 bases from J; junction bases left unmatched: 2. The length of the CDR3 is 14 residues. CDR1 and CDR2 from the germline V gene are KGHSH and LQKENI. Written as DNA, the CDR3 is TGTGCCAGCTCACCGGGACAGAGCTCCTACGAGCAGTACTTC. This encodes CASSPGQSSYEQYF.

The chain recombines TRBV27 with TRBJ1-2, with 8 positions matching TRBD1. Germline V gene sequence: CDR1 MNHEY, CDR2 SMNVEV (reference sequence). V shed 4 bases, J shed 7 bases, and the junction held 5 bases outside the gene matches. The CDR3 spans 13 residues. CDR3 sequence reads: CASSSIGTGGYTF. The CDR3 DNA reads TGTGCCAGCAGTTCCATCGGGACAGGTGGCTACACCTTC.

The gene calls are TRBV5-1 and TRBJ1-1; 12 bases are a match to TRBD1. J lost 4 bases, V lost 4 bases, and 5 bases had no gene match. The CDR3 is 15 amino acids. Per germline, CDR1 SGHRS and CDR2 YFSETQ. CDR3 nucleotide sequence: TGCGCCAGCAGCCTATCGGGACAGGGGGCCACTGAAGCTTTCTTT. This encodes CASSLSGQGATEAFF. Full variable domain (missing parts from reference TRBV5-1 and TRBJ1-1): KAGVTQTPRYLIKTRGQQVTLSCSPISGHRSVSWYQQTPGQGLQFLFEYFSETQRNKGNFPGRFSGRQFSNSRSEMNVSTLELGDSALYLCASSLSGQGATEAFFGQGTRLTVV.

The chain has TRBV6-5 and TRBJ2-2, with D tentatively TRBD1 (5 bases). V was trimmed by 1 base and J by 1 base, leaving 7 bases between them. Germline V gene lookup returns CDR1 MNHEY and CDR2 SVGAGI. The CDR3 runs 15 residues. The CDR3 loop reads CASSYYQGNTGELFF. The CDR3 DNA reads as TGTGCCAGCAGTTACTATCAGGGGAACACCGGGGAGCTGTTTTTT.